Sequencing of this T cell receptor (beta chain) was carried out in a study of circulating CD8 cells and anti-PD-1 response in melanoma. From live CD3+CD8+TCRalphabeta+ cells, four PD-1 and/or TIGIT subsets were sorted. Within the sample, this clonotype is medium-sized. Germline CDR1 DFQATT, CDR2 SNEGSKA (reference sequence). CDR3 length: 15 residues. The ends lost 7 bases at V and 0 bases at J; junction bases unmatched: 5. TCR libraries were prepared from around 15 ng of total RNA with the QIAseq Immune Repertoire TCR panel. A single record per CDR3 protein comes from TCRdb applying MiXCR to the reads. This table holds under 500 distinct CDR3 sequences, more than 9.5% found once.

This clonotype was sampled from a human donor with melanoma. The chain couples TRBV20-1 to TRBJ2-1; 11 positions match TRBD2. The material sequenced was CD8+ T cells from PBMCs, taken at baseline or after one month of anti-PD-1 therapy (not recorded which). This chain's CDR3 is CSGLAGPSSYNEQFF. The CDR3 nucleotides read TGCAGTGGACTAGCGGGGCCCAGCTCCTACAATGAGCAGTTCTTC.